Each of the 26 T cell receptor beta chains below was sequenced from the same sample in a study of T cell responses to AZD1222 COVID-19 vaccine. The data were produced by immunoSEQ multiplex PCR, yet TCRdb's version contains in-frame clones alone and is incomplete. This sample has 84,000 or so clones, with nearly 90% found just once. Sample: peripheral blood, taken on day 0 of MenACWY control vaccination. The receptors were gathered from an adult in good health.

The genes are TRBV29-1 and TRBJ1-2, with D possibly being TRBD1 (5 bases). Germline V gene data show CDR1 as SQVTM and CDR2 as ANQGSEA. Trimming shortened V by 4 bases and J by 5 bases, and 14 bases separated the two germline ends. This CDR3 spans 13 amino acids. The CDR3 spells CSVGTGPGYGYTF. CDR3 DNA: TGCAGCGTTGGGACCGGACCAGGGTATGGCTACACCTTC.

The chain couples TRBV5-6 to TRBJ1-2; no firm D call. Trimming left V 2 bases short and J 5 bases short, with 7 bases between. The CDR3 is made up of 12 amino acids. In germline, CDR1 is SGHDT, CDR2 YYEEEE. This CDR3 reads CASSLARYGYTF. The CDR3 coding sequence is TGTGCCAGCAGCTTAGCCCGTTATGGCTACACCTTC.

The rearrangement uses TRBV29-1 and TRBJ2-3, with TRBD1 matching over 9 bases. CDR1 is SQVTM, CDR2 ANQGSEA, per germline. Germline trimming cut 6 bases from V and 0 bases from J; bases unmatched to any gene: 4. The CDR3 runs to 14 residues. The CDR3 nucleotides read TGCAGCGTCGTAGACAGGGGGAGCACAGATACGCAGTATTTT. Its protein is CSVVDRGSTDTQYF.

The rearrangement uses TRBV18 and TRBJ2-7; D may match TRBD1 or TRBD2 (5 bases each). Trimming removed 5 bases from V and 2 bases from J, with 10 bases in between. The CDR3 length is 13 residues. Germline CDR1 and CDR2: KGHSH and LQKENI. The CDR3 is CASSRDVTYEQYF. The CDR3 nucleotides read TGTGCCAGCTCAAGGGACGTTACCTACGAGCAGTACTTC.

V usage is TRBV19 and J usage is TRBJ2-2; the D call may be TRBD1 or TRBD2 (5 bases each). The CDR3 spans 14 residues. In germline, CDR1 is LNHDA, CDR2 SQIVND (reference sequence). The germline V and J ends were trimmed by 11 bases and 4 bases, with 17 bases remaining between them. CDR3 DNA sequence: TGTGCCTCTATTGAGGGGATGGGCACCGGGGAGCTGTTTTTT. Encoded protein: CASIEGMGTGELFF.

This sequence joins TRBV5-1 and TRBJ2-5; 8 bases agree with TRBD2. V trimming: 0 bases; J trimming: 2 bases; junction bases outside the gene matches: 3. Looked up from germline, CDR1 is SGHRS and CDR2 is YFSETQ. This CDR3 spans 15 amino acids. CDR3 loop: CASSLGSGGQETQYF. Written as DNA, the CDR3 is TGCGCCAGCAGCTTGGGGAGCGGGGGTCAAGAGACCCAGTACTTC.

The CDR3 DNA reads TGTGCCAGCACTTATAATACCGACGGACAGGCTAACACCGGGGAGCTGTTTTTT. Translation gives CASTYNTDGQANTGELFF. The rearrangement joins TRBV6-2 or TRBV6-3 to TRBJ2-2, with 7 bases fitting TRBD1. The germline V gene encodes CDR1 MNHEY and CDR2 SVGEGT. With V trimmed by 7 bases and J by 2 bases, 16 bases remained unmatched. This CDR3 has 18 residues.

The chain uses TRBV7-9 and TRBJ2-7, with D uncertain. This CDR3 spans 13 amino acids. V lost 2 bases to trimming and J lost 3 bases, with 8 bases between them. Germline V gene sequence: CDR1 SEHNR, CDR2 FQNEAQ (reference sequence). CDR3 residues: CASSLSGNYEQYF. The CDR3 DNA reads as TGTGCCAGCAGCTTATCGGGTAACTACGAGCAGTACTTC.

The gene calls are TRBV5-5 and TRBJ2-2; possibly TRBD2 for D (7 bases). The germline CDR1 and CDR2 sequences are SGHKS and YYEKEE (reference sequence). This CDR3 is built from 15 residues. V was shortened by 4 bases and J by 7 bases, with 17 bases between the two germline ends. CDR3 region: CASSRREEQGGELFF. The CDR3 bases are TGTGCCAGCAGCCGCCGGGAGGAACAGGGCGGGGAGCTGTTTTTT.

V and J are TRBV2 and TRBJ1-1, with D possibly being TRBD1 (6 bases). Trimming took 5 bases from V and 2 from J, leaving 12 bases between them. Germline CDR1 SNHLY, CDR2 FYNNEI. CDR3 length: 14 residues. CDR3 sequence reads: CASSLTRGNTEAFF. The DNA of the CDR3 is TGTGCCAGCAGTCTAACCAGGGGTAACACTGAAGCTTTCTTT.

This clone was detected once. The chain carries TRBV14 and TRBJ2-6; possible D gene TRBD1, 5 bases. V was shortened by 3 bases and J by 1 base, with 10 bases between the two germline ends. In germline, CDR1 is SGHDN, CDR2 FVKESK. This CDR3 has 16 residues. CDR3 bases: TGTGCCAGCAGCCACATTAGGGGTTCTGGGGCCAACGTCCTGACTTTC. Its translation is CASSHIRGSGANVLTF. Complete variable domain (other parts from reference TRBV14 and TRBJ2-6): EAGVTQFPSHSVIEKGQTVTLRCDPISGHDNLYWYRRVMGKEIKFLLHFVKESKQDESGMPNNRFLAERTGGTYSTLKVQPAELEDSGVYFCASSHIRGSGANVLTFGAGSRLTVL.

The CDR3 nucleotides are TGTGCCAGCAGTGAATGGGGGGAGCAATATAATTCACCCCTCCACTTT. It is translated as CASSEWGEQYNSPLHF. This chain uses TRBV2 with TRBJ1-6, with a tentative D call TRBD1 (5 bases). The CDR3 is 16 residues long. Trimming shortened V by 2 bases and J by 4 bases, and 12 bases separated the two germline ends. The germline gives CDR1 SNHLY, CDR2 FYNNEI. The variable domain in full, with the rest retrieved from reference TRBV2 and TRBJ1-6, is EPEVTQTPSHQVTQMGQEVILRCVPISNHLYFYWYRQILGQKVEFLVSFYNNEISEKSEIFDDQFSVERPDGSNFTLKIRSTKLEDSAMYFCASSEWGEQYNSPLHFGNGTRLTVT.

The V call is TRBV9, the J call TRBJ1-6; D not certain. Germline loops: CDR1 SGDLS, CDR2 YYNGEE. There are 16 residues in the CDR3. The V gene lost 0 bases and the J gene lost 0 bases, with 7 bases spanning the gap. The CDR3 nucleotides read TGTGCCAGCAGCGTAGATCCCAACTCCTATAATTCACCCCTCCACTTT. Translating gives CASSVDPNSYNSPLHF.

This sequence joins TRBV4-1 and TRBJ1-5; TRBD1 agrees at 7 bases. The germline V gene has CDR1 MGHRA and CDR2 YSYEKL. The CDR3 consists of 15 residues. J lost 9 bases, V lost 1 base, and 9 bases had no gene match. The CDR3 sequence: CASSQGDSVALPQHF. CDR3 coding DNA: TGCGCCAGCAGCCAAGGGGACAGTGTTGCTCTGCCCCAGCATTTT.

CDR3 nucleotides: TGTGCCAGCAGCCTTCCGGGACAGGCTCCCCGGGGCTATGGCTACACCTTC. Translated, it gives CASSLPGQAPRGYGYTF. The gene calls are TRBV7-9 and TRBJ1-2, with 8 bases aligning to TRBD1. The ends lost 5 bases at V and 4 bases at J; junction bases unmatched: 15. Germline V lookup: CDR1 SEHNR, CDR2 FQNEAQ (reference sequence). The CDR3 totals 17 residues.

The sample holds a few counts of this clone. V is TRBV2 and J is TRBJ1-2; D ambiguous. The CDR3 extends over 14 amino acids. Germline V gives CDR1 SNHLY, CDR2 FYNNEI. V lost 3 bases and J 4 bases, leaving 12 bases between the germline ends. The CDR3 DNA reads TGTGCCAGCAGTGATCCCATCCGGGTCTATGGCTACACCTTC. This translates into CASSDPIRVYGYTF.

CDR3 nucleotide sequence: TGTGCCAGCTCACCGGGAGGGGCTAATGAAAAACTGTTTTTT. This gives the protein CASSPGGANEKLFF. The V and J genes are TRBV18 and TRBJ1-4, with D possibly TRBD1 on 5 matching bases. V was trimmed by 3 bases and J by 3 bases, leaving 8 bases between them. CDR3 size: 14 residues. CDR1 is KGHSH and CDR2 is LQKENI in the germline V gene.

The chain has TRBV19 and TRBJ1-5, with 12 bases aligning to TRBD1. Germline-derived CDR1 and CDR2 are LNHDA and SQIVND (reference sequence). The CDR3 has 15 amino acids. J lost 6 bases, V lost 4 bases, and 4 bases had no gene match. The CDR3 region is CASSNGDRGPQPQHF. The CDR3 DNA is TGTGCCAGTAGTAATGGGGACAGGGGGCCTCAGCCCCAGCATTTT.

The chain employs TRBV5-1 and TRBJ1-1, with a possible D match to TRBD1 (5 bases). The V end lost 0 bases, the J end lost 2 bases, and 11 bases lay between the germline ends. The germline CDR1 and CDR2 sequences are SGHRS and YFSETQ. CDR3 length: 15 residues. The CDR3 sequence is CASSLERGRNTEAFF. The DNA for the CDR3 is TGCGCCAGCAGCTTGGAGAGGGGTCGAAACACTGAAGCTTTCTTT.

The chain couples TRBV12-3 or TRBV12-4 to TRBJ2-7; D is unclear. The CDR3 totals 11 residues. Trimming removed 4 bases from V and 2 bases from J, with 3 bases in between. This CDR3 is CASSSAYEQYF. CDR3 nucleotides: TGTGCCAGCAGTTCCGCCTACGAGCAGTACTTC.

This clone has a single count. The chain couples TRBV30 to TRBJ2-3; D is uncertain. V gave up 5 bases and J gave up 0 bases, with 3 bases separating them. Germline V gives CDR1 GTSNPN, CDR2 SVGIG (reference sequence). This CDR3 region has 11 residues. In DNA, the CDR3 is TGTGCCTGGGGAAGCACAGATACGCAGTATTTT. Its translation is CAWGSTDTQYF.

The gene calls are TRBV30 and TRBJ1-1; unclear D gene. CDR1 is GTSNPN and CDR2 is SVGIG in the germline V gene (reference sequence). This CDR3 contains 14 residues. V was clipped by 1 base and J by 11 bases, with 20 bases between them. Here the CDR3 reads CAWSAIGSNLGAFF. The CDR3 DNA reads as TGTGCCTGGAGTGCCATCGGGAGTAACCTAGGGGCTTTCTTT.

The chain combines TRBV7-2 with TRBJ1-5; TRBD1 is a possible D gene (5 bases). CDR1 SGHTA and CDR2 FQGNSA come from the germline V gene. Trimming removed 5 bases at V and 3 bases at J, with 11 bases between. The CDR3 loop spans 14 amino acids. Written as DNA, the CDR3 is TGTGCCAGCAGCCCCAGGGAGTACAATCAGCCCCAGCATTTT. It codes for CASSPREYNQPQHF.

CDR3 nucleotides: TGCGCCAGCAGCTTGACGCTGGAAACGGGCACTGAAGCTTTCTTT. Amino acid sequence: CASSLTLETGTEAFF. The chain joins TRBV5-1 to TRBJ1-1; D remains ambiguous. The CDR3 spans 15 residues. Germline CDR1 SGHRS, CDR2 YFSETQ. Trimming took off 1 base at V and 4 bases at J, with 14 bases between the two ends.

The CDR3 loop is CASSSTGGGSNEKLFF. In DNA form, the CDR3 reads TGTGCCAGCAGCTCAACAGGGGGCGGGTCTAATGAAAAACTGTTTTTT. The chain combines TRBV7-9 with TRBJ1-4, with 9 bases fitting TRBD1. The CDR3 loop spans 16 amino acids. From germline, CDR1 is SEHNR and CDR2 FQNEAQ (reference sequence). The V gene end was trimmed by 4 bases and the J gene end by 3 bases; junction bases not matched to a gene: 6.

The chain has TRBV9 and TRBJ2-1, with 9 bases matching TRBD2. The CDR3 spans 16 residues. Per the germline V gene, CDR1 is SGDLS and CDR2 is YYNGEE. V shed 4 bases, J shed 2 bases, and the junction held 7 bases outside the gene matches. The CDR3 loop is CASSMRTSDTYNEQFF. CDR3 in DNA: TGTGCCAGCAGCATGAGGACTAGCGACACCTACAATGAGCAGTTCTTC.